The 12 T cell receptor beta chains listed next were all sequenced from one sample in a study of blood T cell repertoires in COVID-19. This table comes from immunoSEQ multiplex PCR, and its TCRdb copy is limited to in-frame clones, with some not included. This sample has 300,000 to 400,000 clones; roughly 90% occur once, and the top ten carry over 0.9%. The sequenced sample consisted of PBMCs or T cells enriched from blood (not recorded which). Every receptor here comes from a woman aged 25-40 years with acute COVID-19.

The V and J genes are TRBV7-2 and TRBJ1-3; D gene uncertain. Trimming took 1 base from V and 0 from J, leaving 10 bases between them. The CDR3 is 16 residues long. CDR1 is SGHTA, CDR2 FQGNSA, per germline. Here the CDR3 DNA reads TGTGCCAGCAGCTTAGATTCGGGGAGCTCTGGAAACACCATATATTTT. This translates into CASSLDSGSSGNTIYF.

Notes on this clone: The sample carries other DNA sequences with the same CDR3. The CDR3 nucleotides read TGCAGTGCTAGTAGGGGCGCTAATGAAAAACTGTTTTTT. It translates to CSASRGANEKLFF. The chain carries TRBV20-1 and TRBJ1-4; possibly TRBD1 for D (5 bases). Looked up from germline, CDR1 is DFQATT and CDR2 is SNEGSKA (reference sequence). The CDR3 has 13 amino acids. Between the trimmed V and J ends, which lost 3 bases and 3 bases, there was a span of 8 bases.

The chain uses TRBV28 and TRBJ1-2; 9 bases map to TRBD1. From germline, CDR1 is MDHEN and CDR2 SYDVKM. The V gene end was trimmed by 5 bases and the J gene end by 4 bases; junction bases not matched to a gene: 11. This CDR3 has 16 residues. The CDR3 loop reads CASSQQGAVIGYGYTF. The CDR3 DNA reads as TGTGCCAGCAGTCAACAGGGGGCGGTGATTGGCTATGGCTACACCTTC.

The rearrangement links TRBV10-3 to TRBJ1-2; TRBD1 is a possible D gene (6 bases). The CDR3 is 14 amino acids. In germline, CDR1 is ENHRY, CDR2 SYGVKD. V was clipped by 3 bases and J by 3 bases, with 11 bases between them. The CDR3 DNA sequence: TGTGCCATCAGTGAAGGGAGGGGGGACTATGGCTACACCTTC. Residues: CAISEGRGDYGYTF.

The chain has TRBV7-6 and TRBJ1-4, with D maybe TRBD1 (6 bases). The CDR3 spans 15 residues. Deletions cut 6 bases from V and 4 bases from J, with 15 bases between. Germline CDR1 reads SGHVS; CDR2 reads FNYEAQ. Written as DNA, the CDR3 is TGTGCCAGCAGATCCAAGGACAGCCGTAATGAAAAACTGTTTTTT. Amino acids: CASRSKDSRNEKLFF. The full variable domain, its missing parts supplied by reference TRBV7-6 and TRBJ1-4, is GAGVSQSPRYKVTKRGQDVALRCDPISGHVSLYWYRQALGQGPEFLTYFNYEAQQDKSGLPNDRFSAERPEGSISTLTIQRTEQRDSAMYRCASRSKDSRNEKLFFGSGTQLSVL.

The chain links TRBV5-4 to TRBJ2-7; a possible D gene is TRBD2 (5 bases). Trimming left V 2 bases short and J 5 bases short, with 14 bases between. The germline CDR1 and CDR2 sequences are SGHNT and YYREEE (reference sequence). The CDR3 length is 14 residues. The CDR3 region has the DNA TGTGCCAGCAGCTTTAATGAGGGTTTAAACGAGCAGTACTTC. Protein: CASSFNEGLNEQYF.

CDR3 sequence: CASSPLLGQGFHNEQFF. CDR3 coding DNA: TGTGCCAGCAGTCCTCTCTTAGGACAGGGGTTCCACAATGAGCAGTTCTTC. The chain links TRBV9 to TRBJ2-1, with 9 bases that match TRBD1. Germline V gives CDR1 SGDLS, CDR2 YYNGEE. Trimming at V came to 5 bases and at J to 5 bases, leaving 14 bases not matched to a gene. The CDR3 contains 17 residues.

DNA for the CDR3: TGTGCCAGCAGCTTAGCAACTGGCGACAGCTCTGGAAACACCATATATTTT. Protein product: CASSLATGDSSGNTIYF. The V and J genes are TRBV7-9 and TRBJ1-3; D possibly corresponds to TRBD1 (5 bases). CDR3 length: 17 amino acids. Germline-derived CDR1 and CDR2 are SEHNR and FQNEAQ (reference sequence). The germline V and J ends were trimmed by 0 bases and 0 bases, with 12 bases remaining between them.

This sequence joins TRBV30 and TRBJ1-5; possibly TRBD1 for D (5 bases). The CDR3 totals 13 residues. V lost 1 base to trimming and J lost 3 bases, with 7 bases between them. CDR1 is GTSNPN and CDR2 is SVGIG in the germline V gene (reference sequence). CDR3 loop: CAWSGGINQPQHF. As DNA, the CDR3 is TGTGCCTGGAGTGGGGGCATCAATCAGCCCCAGCATTTT.

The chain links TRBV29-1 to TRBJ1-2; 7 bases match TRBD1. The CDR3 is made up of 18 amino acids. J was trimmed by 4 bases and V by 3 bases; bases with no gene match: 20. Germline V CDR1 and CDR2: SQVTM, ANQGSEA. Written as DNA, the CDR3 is TGCAGCGTTGACGGGGATGAAAGGACAGGAAAGGGGTCCTATGGCTACACCTTC. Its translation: CSVDGDERTGKGSYGYTF.

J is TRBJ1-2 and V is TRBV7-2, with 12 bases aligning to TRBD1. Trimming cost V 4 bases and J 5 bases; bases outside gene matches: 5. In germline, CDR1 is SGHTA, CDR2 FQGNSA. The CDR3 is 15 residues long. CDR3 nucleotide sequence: TGTGCCAGCAGCTCAAGGGACAGGGGGCAATATGGCTACACCTTC. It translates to CASSSRDRGQYGYTF.

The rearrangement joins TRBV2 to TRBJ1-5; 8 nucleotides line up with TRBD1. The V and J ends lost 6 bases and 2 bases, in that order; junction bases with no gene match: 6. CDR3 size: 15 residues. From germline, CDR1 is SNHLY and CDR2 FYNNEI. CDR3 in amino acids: CASSRQGFRNQPQHF. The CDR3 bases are TGTGCCAGCAGCCGACAGGGGTTCCGCAATCAGCCCCAGCATTTT.